A single sample gave rise to the 8 T cell receptor beta chains below, sequenced in a study of T cell responses to AZD1222 COVID-19 vaccine. Using immunoSEQ multiplex PCR, the repertoire was profiled, and TCRdb retains in-frame clones only, with some absent. This table has tens of thousands of clones, 75% to 90% appearing once. The sample was peripheral blood, taken 28 days after the second AZD1222 dose. The receptors here all came from an adult who received the AZD1222 COVID-19 vaccine.

The J gene is TRBJ2-7, the V gene TRBV7-2, with 8 bases fitting TRBD1. Germline-derived CDR1 and CDR2 are SGHTA and FQGNSA. The CDR3 length is 15 residues. Losses at the gene ends were 5 bases for V and 1 base for J; bases not matched to a gene: 7. This CDR3 is CASSLQTGESYEQYF. The CDR3 DNA reads TGTGCCAGCAGCCTCCAGACAGGGGAGTCCTACGAGCAGTACTTC.

The CDR3: CASSQEGRLSEQYF. The CDR3 DNA reads TGTGCCAGCAGCCAAGAGGGAAGGCTCAGCGAGCAGTACTTC. The J gene is TRBJ2-7, the V gene TRBV4-2; D is undetermined. The CDR3 sequence is 14 residues long. The germline V gene has CDR1 LGHNA and CDR2 YNFKEQ. V lost 0 bases and J lost 6, with 12 bases in between.

The chain combines TRBV6-2 or TRBV6-3 with TRBJ1-5; D perhaps matches TRBD1 (5 bases). Looked up from germline, CDR1 is MNHEY and CDR2 is SVGEGT. This CDR3 comprises 15 residues. Trimming removed 3 bases from V and 6 bases from J, with 15 bases in between. CDR3 DNA sequence: TGTGCCAGCAGTTATTGGGGGATTAGAAGTCAGCCCCAGCATTTT. It translates to CASSYWGIRSQPQHF.

The chain links TRBV9 to TRBJ2-5; TRBD2 aligns across 7 bases. The V gene end was trimmed by 0 bases and the J gene end by 5 bases; junction bases not matched to a gene: 13. This CDR3 is 17 amino acids long. Germline loops: CDR1 SGDLS, CDR2 YYNGEE. CDR3 coding DNA: TGTGCCAGCAGCGTAGCTCCCCAGCGGGGCCGATCGGAGACCCAGTACTTC. Translation: CASSVAPQRGRSETQYF.

V gene TRBV28 combines with J gene TRBJ1-4; tentative D call: TRBD1 (6 bases). The length of the CDR3 is 15 residues. Germline CDR1 is MDHEN and CDR2 is SYDVKM. V was pared by 2 bases and J by 5 bases, with 12 bases between. The CDR3 DNA is TGTGCCAGCAGTTTAATTGGGCAGGGGAATGAAAAACTGTTTTTT. Translating it yields CASSLIGQGNEKLFF.

The chain is built from TRBV7-2 and TRBJ2-1; 11 nucleotides agree with TRBD2. The CDR3 contains 14 residues. Looked up from germline, CDR1 is SGHTA and CDR2 is FQGNSA. Unmatched junction bases numbered 1, after V lost 3 bases and J lost 6 bases. The CDR3 coding sequence is TGTGCCAGCAGCTTTAGCGGGGGGGCCAATGAGCAGTTCTTC. It yields the protein CASSFSGGANEQFF.

This chain links TRBV5-6 with TRBJ1-5; possibly TRBD1 for D (5 bases). V lost 2 bases to trimming and J lost 0 bases, with 9 bases between them. Germline V gives CDR1 SGHDT, CDR2 YYEEEE. This CDR3 has 15 amino acids. CDR3 nucleotides: TGTGCCAGCAGCTTATCGGACACTAGCAATCAGCCCCAGCATTTT. This gives the protein CASSLSDTSNQPQHF.

This chain links TRBV7-6 with TRBJ1-5; D is undetermined. Trimming took 2 bases from V and 2 from J, leaving 10 bases between them. This CDR3 has 15 residues. The germline gives CDR1 SGHVS, CDR2 FNYEAQ. The CDR3 sequence: CASSLSVLGNQPQHF. CDR3 in DNA: TGTGCCAGCAGCTTATCAGTTCTGGGCAATCAGCCCCAGCATTTT.